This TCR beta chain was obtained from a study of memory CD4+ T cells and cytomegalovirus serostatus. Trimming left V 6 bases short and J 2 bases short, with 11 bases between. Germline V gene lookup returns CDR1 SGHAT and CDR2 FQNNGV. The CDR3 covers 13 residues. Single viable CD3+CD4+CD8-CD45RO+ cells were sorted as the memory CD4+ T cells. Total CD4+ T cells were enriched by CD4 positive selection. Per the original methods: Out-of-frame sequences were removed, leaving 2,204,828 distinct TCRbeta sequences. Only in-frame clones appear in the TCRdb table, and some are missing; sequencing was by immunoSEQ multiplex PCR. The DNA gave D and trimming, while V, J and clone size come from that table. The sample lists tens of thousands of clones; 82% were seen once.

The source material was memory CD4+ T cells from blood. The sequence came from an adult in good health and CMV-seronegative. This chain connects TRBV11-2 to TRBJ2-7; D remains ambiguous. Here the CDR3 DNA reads TGTGCCAGCAGAAAGGGCGGAACCTACGAGCAGTACTTC. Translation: CASRKGGTYEQYF.